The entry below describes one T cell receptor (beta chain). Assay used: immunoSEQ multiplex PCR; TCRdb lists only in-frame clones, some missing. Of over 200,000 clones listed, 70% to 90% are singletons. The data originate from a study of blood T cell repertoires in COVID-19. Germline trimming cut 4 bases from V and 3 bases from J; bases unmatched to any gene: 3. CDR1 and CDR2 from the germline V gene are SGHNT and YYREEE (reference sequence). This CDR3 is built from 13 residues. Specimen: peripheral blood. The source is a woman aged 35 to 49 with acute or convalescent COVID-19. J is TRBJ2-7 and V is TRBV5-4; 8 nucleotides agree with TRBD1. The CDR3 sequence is CASSETGDYEQYV. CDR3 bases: TGTGCCAGCAGCGAGACAGGGGACTACGAGCAGTACGTC.